The 32 T cell receptor beta chains in this list originate from one sample, sequenced in a study of response to subunit inactivated influenza vaccine (dated by TCRdb to between 2018 and 2020). Libraries were prepared through RT-PCR. TCRdb names Illumina HiSeq 2500 as the instrument used. TCRdb reanalyzed the raw reads on its own, using fastp at Q25 for trimming and MiXCR for clone calling, and kept in-frame beta chains. Here each entry gathers all rows of one CDR3 protein and keeps the most common genes and DNA. Across this sample there are about 700,000 distinct CDR3 sequences, with 15% to 18% seen only once. The ten biggest clones cover approximately 10% of the sample. Sequences were derived from PBMCs from blood, sampled about 11 days after vaccination. These receptors all come from a man aged 45 to 65 who received an inactivated influenza vaccine. Donor details come from another sample of the same person, matched by shared clones.

This clonotype was seen only a few times. The rearrangement uses TRBV7-2 and TRBJ2-7; D call uncertain. The germline V and J ends were trimmed by 5 bases and 2 bases, with 13 bases remaining between them. The CDR3 loop spans 14 amino acids. CDR1 SGHTA and CDR2 FQGNSA come from the germline V gene. The CDR3 here is CASSPSLVAYEQYF. The DNA for the CDR3 is TGTGCCAGCAGCCCCAGCTTGGTCGCCTACGAGCAGTACTTC.

In nucleotides, the CDR3 is TGTGCCAGCAGACTCGGGGTAGCCGAAAAACTGTTTTTT. It translates to CASRLGVAEKLFF. J is TRBJ1-4 and V is TRBV6-5; D is unclear. The CDR3 consists of 13 residues. V shed 6 bases and J shed 8 bases, with 13 bases lying between them. CDR1 and CDR2 (germline): MNHEY, SVGAGI.

This clonotype was seen a few times. This chain uses TRBV5-1 with TRBJ2-7; 7 nucleotides match TRBD2. Germline CDR1 is SGHRS and CDR2 is YFSETQ. V was clipped by 5 bases and J by 3 bases; unmatched bases: 17. The CDR3 runs to 17 residues. CDR3 sequence (DNA): TGCGCCAGCAGACGCACTAGCGCACCCAGACTTATCTACGAGCAGTACTTC. This translates into CASRRTSAPRLIYEQYF.

V usage is TRBV12-3 or TRBV12-4 and J usage is TRBJ2-7, with 8 positions matching TRBD1. The CDR3 consists of 14 residues. The ends lost 8 bases at V and 5 bases at J; junction bases unmatched: 11. The CDR3 bases are TGTGCCAGCCGCCTGGACAGGGTGAAGGACGAGCAGTACTTC. Protein product: CASRLDRVKDEQYF.

This clonotype appeared a few times. The chain couples TRBV27 to TRBJ1-1, with D uncertain. V lost 3 bases to trimming and J lost 3 bases, with 14 bases between them. The CDR3 sequence is 15 residues long. Germline V gives CDR1 MNHEY, CDR2 SMNVEV (reference sequence). In DNA, the CDR3 is TGTGCCAGCAGTTTCTTGTTTGCGGGCCACACTGAAGCTTTCTTT. Translation: CASSFLFAGHTEAFF.

The table lists this clonotype with many counts. The chain has TRBV29-1 and TRBJ2-5; perhaps TRBD2 as D (7 bases). The germline V and J ends were trimmed by 2 bases and 2 bases, with 12 bases remaining between them. The CDR3 is 14 amino acids. Germline V CDR1 and CDR2: SQVTM, ANQGSEA. CDR3 in amino acids: CSVEPGGLQETQYF. The DNA of the CDR3 is TGCAGCGTTGAACCGGGGGGCCTGCAAGAGACCCAGTACTTC.

The chain combines TRBV18 with TRBJ2-3; D is uncertain. The CDR3 runs 12 residues. The V and J ends lost 3 bases and 6 bases respectively, with 7 bases between them. Germline V gives CDR1 KGHSH, CDR2 LQKENI. The DNA of the CDR3 is TGTGCCAGCTCACCCTTAGATGATACGCAGTATTTT. Translated, it gives CASSPLDDTQYF.

The sample holds a few counts of this clonotype. The chain joins TRBV7-6 to TRBJ1-4; a possible D gene is TRBD1 (5 bases). Germline CDR1 reads SGHVS; CDR2 reads FNYEAQ. The germline V and J ends were trimmed by 1 base and 7 bases, with 19 bases remaining between them. This CDR3 has 17 amino acids. The CDR3 nucleotides read TGTGCCAGCAGCTTAGGAGTGCCGGGGGGAGAAGGTGAAAAACTGTTTTTT. Protein product: CASSLGVPGGEGEKLFF. The entire variable domain, with the rest obtained from reference TRBV7-6 and TRBJ1-4, is as follows: GAGVSQSPRYKVTKRGQDVALRCDPISGHVSLYWYRQALGQGPEFLTYFNYEAQQDKSGLPNDRFSAERPEGSISTLTIQRTEQRDSAMYRCASSLGVPGGEGEKLFFGSGTQLSVL.

The rearrangement links TRBV6-5 to TRBJ2-1; D is perhaps TRBD2 (5 bases). Germline CDR1 MNHEY, CDR2 SVGAGI. This CDR3 is built from 16 residues. The V end was cut by 2 bases, the J end by 0 bases, with 11 bases between. As DNA, the CDR3 is TGTGCCAGCAGTTACGGGGAGCGCCGCTCCTACAATGAGCAGTTCTTC. It is translated as CASSYGERRSYNEQFF.

The chain is built from TRBV7-8 and TRBJ2-3; D tentatively fits TRBD1 or TRBD2 (5 bases each). The CDR3 is 16 amino acids. The V gene lost 1 base and the J gene lost 2 bases, with 13 bases spanning the gap. Germline V CDR1 and CDR2: SGHVS, FQNEAQ. The CDR3 spells CASSLGWGNLTDTQYF. Written as DNA, the CDR3 is TGTGCCAGCAGCTTAGGTTGGGGGAACCTCACAGATACGCAGTATTTT. Variable domain in full (rest from reference TRBV7-8 and TRBJ2-3): GAGVSQSPRYKVAKRGQDVALRCDPISGHVSLFWYQQALGQGPEFLTYFQNEAQLDKSGLPSDRFFAERPEGSVSTLKIQRTQQEDSAVYLCASSLGWGNLTDTQYFGPGTRLTVL.

The rearrangement links TRBV20-1 to TRBJ2-5; D is perhaps TRBD1 (6 bases). CDR1 is DFQATT, CDR2 SNEGSKA, per germline (reference sequence). The CDR3 contains 14 residues. Trimming took off 2 bases at V and 5 bases at J, with 15 bases between the two ends. This CDR3 is CSARTPQGWETQYF. DNA for the CDR3: TGCAGTGCTAGAACACCACAGGGTTGGGAGACCCAGTACTTC.

The chain employs TRBV12-3 or TRBV12-4 and TRBJ2-7; the match to TRBD1 covers 7 bases. The CDR3 totals 14 residues. Unmatched junction bases numbered 5, after V lost 3 bases and J lost 3 bases. CDR3 DNA sequence: TGTGCCAGCAGTTTGACAGGGTACCACTACGAGCAGTACTTC. Its protein is CASSLTGYHYEQYF.

This clonotype has a count of ten or more. The rearrangement joins TRBV20-1 to TRBJ2-3, with D possibly TRBD2 on 5 matching bases. Trimming cost V 2 bases and J 5 bases, with 23 bases left between them. CDR1 DFQATT and CDR2 SNEGSKA come from the germline V gene (reference sequence). This CDR3 region has 17 residues. CDR3 loop: CSARRVSAGMWGDTQYF. Here the CDR3 DNA reads TGCAGTGCTAGACGAGTGAGCGCCGGGATGTGGGGAGATACGCAGTATTTT.

This sequence joins TRBV7-2 and TRBJ2-6, with unresolved D. This CDR3 comprises 15 residues. The germline V gene has CDR1 SGHTA and CDR2 FQGNSA. Trimming took off 4 bases at V and 4 bases at J, with 11 bases between the two ends. The CDR3 region has the DNA TGTGCCAGCAGCTATCGAAGTCTCGGGGCCAACGTCCTGACTTTC. Translation gives CASSYRSLGANVLTF.

The chain couples TRBV30 to TRBJ2-3; 7 bases are shared with TRBD1. The germline gives CDR1 GTSNPN, CDR2 SVGIG (reference sequence). The V gene end was trimmed by 0 bases and the J gene end by 3 bases; junction bases not matched to a gene: 6. This CDR3 contains 15 residues. CDR3 DNA: TGTGCCTGGAGTGTTCGACAGGGTAGGACAGATACGCAGTATTTT. Protein: CAWSVRQGRTDTQYF.

This chain joins TRBV5-6 and TRBJ2-7; 8 bases align to TRBD1. Germline values: CDR1 SGHDT, CDR2 YYEEEE. The CDR3 spans 15 residues. The V gene end was trimmed by 6 bases and the J gene end by 3 bases; junction bases not matched to a gene: 11. CDR3 sequence (DNA): TGTGCCAGCACCCAGACAGGGGCTTGGCACTACGAGCAGTACTTC. It codes for CASTQTGAWHYEQYF.

The chain combines TRBV25-1 with TRBJ2-7, with D possibly being TRBD1 (5 bases). The CDR3 contains 13 residues. Trimming cost V 4 bases and J 3 bases, with 10 bases left between them. Looked up from germline, CDR1 is MGHDK and CDR2 is SYGVNS. In nucleotides, the CDR3 is TGTGCCAGCAGTGCACAGGATCGCTACGAGCAGTACTTC. As protein: CASSAQDRYEQYF.

This CDR3 reads CSAVSGRAYNEQFF. The CDR3, as DNA: TGCAGTGCTGTTAGCGGGAGGGCCTACAATGAGCAGTTCTTC. This chain joins TRBV20-1 and TRBJ2-1; 11 positions match TRBD2. Germline trimming cut 5 bases from V and 2 bases from J; bases unmatched to any gene: 2. CDR1 and CDR2 (germline): DFQATT, SNEGSKA (reference sequence). This CDR3 contains 14 residues.

This chain connects TRBV6-2 or TRBV6-3 to TRBJ2-1; the D is unclear. CDR1 MNHEY and CDR2 SVGEGT come from the germline V gene. V was pared by 7 bases and J by 2 bases, with 12 bases between. The CDR3 has 14 residues. The CDR3 reads CASTPARPYNEQFF. The CDR3 DNA sequence: TGTGCCAGCACCCCGGCGAGGCCCTACAATGAGCAGTTCTTC.

The chain couples TRBV12-3 or TRBV12-4 to TRBJ2-7; D possibly corresponds to TRBD1 (6 bases). The V and J ends lost 7 bases and 3 bases respectively, with 16 bases between them. The CDR3 extends over 14 amino acids. The CDR3 DNA follows: TGTGCCAGCACTGGTGGGGGCGCAAACTACGAGCAGTACTTC. It yields the protein CASTGGGANYEQYF.

The chain recombines TRBV13 with TRBJ2-3; D possibly matches TRBD1 or TRBD2 (6 bases each). Germline V gene lookup returns CDR1 PRHDT and CDR2 FYEKMQ (reference sequence). The V end was cut by 0 bases, the J end by 2 bases, with 18 bases between. This CDR3 is built from 18 residues. CDR3 nucleotides: TGTGCCAGCAGCTTAGGTCGGTTCCGGGGGCGAACCACAGATACGCAGTATTTT. The encoded protein is CASSLGRFRGRTTDTQYF.

This clonotype was counted a few times. The V and J genes are TRBV15 and TRBJ2-1; TRBD2 matches at 9 bases. The trim removed 2 bases at V and 9 bases at J, leaving 8 bases unmatched. CDR1 LNHNV and CDR2 YYDKDF come from the germline V gene (reference sequence). The CDR3 consists of 15 residues. DNA of the CDR3: TGTGCCACCAGCAGAATTAGCGGGGGAGGGGGTGAGCAGTTCTTC. Protein: CATSRISGGGGEQFF.

This clonotype was seen at least ten times. This sequence joins TRBV29-1 and TRBJ2-7, with D hard to call. Germline V gene data show CDR1 as SQVTM and CDR2 as ANQGSEA. CDR3 length: 11 residues. The V end was cut by 5 bases, the J end by 0 bases, with 5 bases between. This CDR3 is CSVKVSYEQYF. Here the CDR3 DNA reads TGCAGCGTTAAAGTCTCCTACGAGCAGTACTTC.

The CDR3 coding sequence is TGCAGTGCTACCGGACAGATAGATACGCAGTATTTT. The encoded protein is CSATGQIDTQYF. The chain links TRBV20-1 to TRBJ2-3, with D perhaps matching TRBD1 (6 bases). V was cut by 4 bases and J by 5 bases, with 10 bases left in between. Germline V gives CDR1 DFQATT, CDR2 SNEGSKA (reference sequence). The CDR3 runs to 12 residues.

The chain employs TRBV7-3 and TRBJ2-5; a possible D gene is TRBD2 (6 bases). V lost 4 bases and J lost 9, with 21 bases in between. The CDR3 runs 15 residues. Germline loops: CDR1 SGHTA, CDR2 FQGTGA. The CDR3 spells CASSSQGAVGEAQYF. The CDR3 region has the DNA TGTGCCAGCAGCTCCCAAGGGGCGGTCGGGGAGGCCCAGTACTTC.

This chain uses TRBV20-1 with TRBJ2-3, with TRBD1 identical over 11 bases. The CDR3 spans 14 residues. Germline loops: CDR1 DFQATT, CDR2 SNEGSKA (reference sequence). The ends lost 5 bases at V and 9 bases at J; junction bases unmatched: 10. CDR3: CSADHGQGAQTQYF. The CDR3 DNA reads TGCAGTGCTGACCACGGACAGGGGGCCCAAACGCAGTATTTT.

This clonotype was observed a handful of times. This sequence joins TRBV5-1 and TRBJ1-1; D unclear. Germline loops: CDR1 SGHRS, CDR2 YFSETQ. The CDR3 length is 13 residues. V gave up 3 bases and J gave up 3 bases, with 9 bases separating them. The CDR3 loop is CASSSLMDTEAFF. The CDR3, as DNA: TGCGCCAGCAGCTCGCTTATGGACACTGAAGCTTTCTTT.

The J gene is TRBJ2-3, the V gene TRBV28; D gene uncertain. CDR3 length equals 14 residues. Looked up from germline, CDR1 is MDHEN and CDR2 is SYDVKM. V lost 2 bases, J lost 0 bases, and 6 bases lay in between. CDR3 nucleotides: TGTGCCAGCAGTTTAGGCAAGAGCACAGATACGCAGTATTTT. Its translation is CASSLGKSTDTQYF.

V gene TRBV7-6 combines with J gene TRBJ2-2; D gene uncertain. The germline V gene has CDR1 SGHVS and CDR2 FNYEAQ. With 2 bases removed from V and 3 bases from J, the gap between germline ends came to 7 bases. The CDR3 has 14 residues. The DNA of the CDR3 is TGTGCCAGCAGCTTATACACCCACACCGGGGAGCTGTTTTTT. Translation: CASSLYTHTGELFF.

V and J are TRBV7-9 and TRBJ2-3, with TRBD1 matching 8 bases. Germline CDR1 SEHNR, CDR2 FQNEAQ (reference sequence). Trimming took 5 bases from V and 3 from J; bases not matched to a gene: 4. This CDR3 has 14 amino acids. The CDR3 protein is CASSADRATDTQYF. The CDR3 nucleotides are TGTGCCAGCAGCGCGGACAGGGCAACAGATACGCAGTATTTT.

The V call is TRBV10-3, the J call TRBJ1-5; D uncertain. Trimming took off 3 bases at V and 11 bases at J, with 17 bases between the two ends. Germline V gene lookup returns CDR1 ENHRY and CDR2 SYGVKD. The CDR3 consists of 14 residues. For the CDR3, the DNA is TGTGCCATCAGTGACAAGGGTTTTGGGGTAGCCCAGCATTTT. Its translation is CAISDKGFGVAQHF.

The chain joins TRBV4-2 to TRBJ2-2, with D possibly being TRBD1 (6 bases). The CDR3 has 16 residues. V was shortened by 1 base and J by 5 bases, with 14 bases between the two germline ends. The germline gives CDR1 LGHNA, CDR2 YNFKEQ. CDR3 bases: TGTGCCAGCAGCCAAGTTTCAGGGGCCCGGACCGGGGAGCTGTTTTTT. As protein: CASSQVSGARTGELFF.